This TCR beta chain derives from a study of blood T cell repertoires in COVID-19. About the study: PBMCs, B-cell-depleted T cells, or T cells were the source of the cDNA or gDNA that made up the material.

V was shortened by 6 bases and J by 8 bases, with 19 bases between the two germline ends. The germline gives CDR1 MNHEY, CDR2 SVGEGT. The CDR3 is 15 residues long. The data were produced by immunoSEQ multiplex PCR, yet TCRdb's version contains in-frame clones alone and is incomplete. The sample yields roughly 93,000 clones, 81% seen once. V gene TRBV6-2 or TRBV6-3 combines with J gene TRBJ1-4; no reliable D call. The TCR comes from a woman aged 80 or over with acute or convalescent COVID-19. Input material: peripheral blood. The CDR3 nucleotides are TGTGCCAGCAGCAGCGTGGGTTTAGGAGGGGAAAAACTGTTTTTT. It translates to CASSSVGLGGEKLFF.